This T cell receptor beta chain was obtained from a study of blood T cell repertoires in COVID-19. Germline CDR1 is MNHEY and CDR2 is SVGEGT. The CDR3 contains 17 residues. V shed 0 bases, J shed 4 bases, and the junction held 7 bases outside the gene matches. Only in-frame clones appear in the TCRdb table, and some are missing; sequencing was by immunoSEQ multiplex PCR. The profile covers roughly 140,000 clones, with around 90% appearing a single time and 4% to 5% taken by the ten largest. The specimen was peripheral blood. The chain joins TRBV6-2 or TRBV6-3 to TRBJ2-1; TRBD1 matches 9 bases. The source of this sequence is a woman aged 55-70 years with active or convalescent COVID-19. The CDR3 reads CASSYSPTGGLYNEQFF. CDR3 nucleotide sequence: TGTGCCAGCAGTTACTCTCCAACAGGGGGCCTATACAATGAGCAGTTCTTC.